The T cell receptor beta chain described here comes from a study of a mutant IDH1 vaccine in newly diagnosed glioma. Overall study: Previous treatment comprised radiotherapy, temozolomide, or both, mostly both. Study results and caveats: There seemed to be no relation between pseudoprogression and changes in top peripheral T cell clonotypes.

A word on this clone: Its antigen is not identified.

Method: immunoSEQ multiplex PCR; TCRdb's copy keeps in-frame clones and lacks some. Among tens of thousands of clones listed, over 75% were seen once. From germline, CDR1 is SEHNR and CDR2 FQNEAQ (reference sequence). V lost 1 base and J lost 3, with 8 bases in between. The CDR3 has 14 amino acids. Indicated time point: baseline, week 1 (first vaccination visit). Treatment here: pre-vaccination baseline after standard-of-care therapy. The starting material was PBMCs, obtained from a glioma patient treated with radiotherapy, temozolomide or both. This chain connects TRBV7-9 to TRBJ2-3; D not certain. The TCR originated in a man aged 25-45 years with glioma. The CDR3 region is CASSLEGPTDTQYF. The CDR3 nucleotides are TGTGCCAGCAGCTTAGAAGGCCCAACAGATACGCAGTATTTT.